This TCR beta chain emerged from a study of T cell clusters in autoimmune cytopenias. Multiplex touch-down PCR amplified TRB using TRB-A and TRB-B pools in one tube. Reprocessing the multiplex PCR reads, TCRdb reports a single entry for every CDR3 protein and omits DNA. The data include some 7,000 distinct CDR3 sequences; the top ten clones carry more than 15%. Looked up from germline, CDR1 is LNHDA and CDR2 is SQIVND (reference sequence). The CDR3 covers 16 residues. TRB was amplified from approximately 250 ng of peripheral blood genomic DNA per sample. Separately, the same data were catalogued under a study of T cell repertoires in aging, cancer and after chemotherapy. That paper adds: The full dataset contained roughly 8.8 million TCR reads.

The source is a human donor in good health. This chain connects TRBV19 to TRBJ2-7; the TRBD2 assignment by TCRdb is unverifiable without DNA. Material for sequencing was peripheral blood. CDR3 residues: CASSIHRRAGFYEQYF.